This TCR beta chain was identified during a study of human T cells and chemical hapten exposure. Study-level results: Counts of TCRs above 1 in 1000 frequency stayed unchanged with DPC sensitization.

TCRdb re-called the RACE reads through MiXCR, storing one row per CDR3 protein. The sample contains 150,000 to 200,000 distinct CDR3 sequences, approximately 15% of which appear only once. Time point noted: patch test 1, 2 weeks after DPC sensitization. Treatment of the sample: therapeutic diphenylcyclopropenone sensitization with weekly scalp DPC. The CDR3 has 13 amino acids. V shed 3 bases and J shed 1 base, with 6 bases lying between them. Germline values: CDR1 SSHAT, CDR2 FNYEAQ (reference sequence). A word on this clonotype: The antigen remains undetermined.

Sequencing was performed on whole blood, taken in connection with sensitization to the hapten diphenylcyclopropenone (DPC). This TCR derives from a woman between 25 and 40 years old with alopecia areata. Some clones in this sample may be carry-over from other donors' samples. V usage is TRBV7-7 and J usage is TRBJ2-5; the D is unclear. In nucleotides, the CDR3 is TGTGCCAGCAGCTTTAGCAGCCAAGAGACCCAGTACTTC. It codes for CASSFSSQETQYF.